This T cell receptor beta chain came from a study of blood T cell repertoires in COVID-19. Using immunoSEQ multiplex PCR, the repertoire was profiled, and TCRdb retains in-frame clones only, with some absent. The sample has about 220,000 clones; less than 85% are singletons. From germline, CDR1 is LNHDA and CDR2 SQIVND (reference sequence). The CDR3 sequence is 17 residues long. V lost 6 bases and J 0 bases, leaving 18 bases between the germline ends. Specimen: peripheral blood. This TCR derives from a woman older than 75 with acute or convalescent COVID-19. The chain joins TRBV19 to TRBJ1-5, with D uncertain. In DNA, the CDR3 is TGTGCCAGTAGCCCAAGCGGCTCGGGGTATAGCAATCAGCCCCAGCATTTT. Residues: CASSPSGSGYSNQPQHF. Combining the CDR3 with reference TRBV19 and TRBJ1-5 gives the whole variable domain DGGITQSPKYLFRKEGQNVTLSCEQNLNHDAMYWYRQDPGQGLRLIYYSQIVNDFQKGDIAEGYSVSREKKESFPLTVTSAQKNPTAFYLCASSPSGSGYSNQPQHFGDGTRLSIL.